This entry describes one T cell receptor beta chain. This sample was included in a study of blood T cell repertoires in COVID-19. Study at large: Sources were T cells, B-cell-depleted T cells, or PBMCs; the material itself was cDNA or gDNA.

Original data processing: It was from reference gene primer amplification that nucleated cell counts were estimated. Produced via immunoSEQ multiplex PCR; TCRdb's table is partial and in-frame only. V and J calls plus clone size are reproduced from that table; the DNA served to infer D and trimming. The sample records about 250,000 clones, more than 75% being singletons. Germline CDR1 and CDR2: MNHEY and SVGAGI. Trimming took 3 bases from V and 6 from J; bases not matched to a gene: 9. This CDR3 spans 16 amino acids. The source material was peripheral blood. The receptor's source is a woman aged 55 to 70 who had recovered from COVID-19. The genes are TRBV6-5 and TRBJ2-3, with 10 bases identical to TRBD2. The CDR3 region has the DNA TGTGCCAGCAGTTATGGGGAGCGGGGGGGCCGGGATACGCAGTATTTT. Its protein product is CASSYGERGGRDTQYF.